Listed below are T cell receptor beta chains from one sample, sequenced in a study of blood T cell repertoires in COVID-19. The assay was immunoSEQ multiplex PCR, and TCRdb's table has in-frame clones only and misses some. The sample carries 65,000 to 90,000 clones, approximately 76% recorded once. The sequencing sample was made of peripheral blood. The receptors derive from a man aged 65 to 79 with active or convalescent COVID-19. Both conserved end residues are part of each CDR3. The order of the fields is J gene, D gene, clone size, V gene, CDR3 DNA, CDR3 protein. The D gene is left open where the match is weak. Clone size is not always given. Where it is, it says once, few, many or a class for expanded clones.

j_call: TRBJ1-5
d_call: .
clone_size: few
v_call: TRBV7-9
cdr3_nt: TGTGCCAGCAGCGATGGGGGCGCCGAGCCCCAGCATTTT
cdr3_aa: CASSDGGAEPQHF

j_call: TRBJ1-6
d_call: .
clone_size: .
v_call: TRBV18
cdr3_nt: TGTGCCAGCTCACGGACAGAAAGCTCCTATAATTCACCCCTCCACTTT
cdr3_aa: CASSRTESSYNSPLHF

j_call: TRBJ2-2
d_call: TRBD2
clone_size: .
v_call: TRBV4-2
cdr3_nt: TGTGCCAGCAGCCAACGACCACCCGGGACTAGCGGGGGGGATTACACCGGGGAGCTGTTTTTT
cdr3_aa: CASSQRPPGTSGGDYTGELFF

j_call: TRBJ1-5
d_call: .
clone_size: .
v_call: TRBV28
cdr3_nt: TGTGCCAGCAGACAGGGTGATCAGCCCCAGCATTTT
cdr3_aa: CASRQGDQPQHF

j_call: TRBJ2-3
d_call: TRBD2
clone_size: few
v_call: TRBV9
cdr3_nt: TGTGCCAGCAGCCGGGACTCAGCAGGCGGGGGTACGCAGTATTTT
cdr3_aa: CASSRDSAGGGTQYF

j_call: TRBJ1-2
d_call: TRBD1
clone_size: .
v_call: TRBV19
cdr3_nt: TGTGCCAGTAGTTCTATAGAGGGACAGCACTATGGCTACACCTTC
cdr3_aa: CASSSIEGQHYGYTF

j_call: TRBJ1-1
d_call: .
clone_size: .
v_call: TRBV7-3
cdr3_nt: TGTGCCAGCAGCTTAGATAGCTATGCTGTTCACACTGAAGCTTTCTTT
cdr3_aa: CASSLDSYAVHTEAFF

j_call: TRBJ2-7
d_call: TRBD1
clone_size: .
v_call: TRBV20-1
cdr3_nt: TGCAGTGCTAGTATGGGACAGGGGGAATTTGGGCAGTACTTC
cdr3_aa: CSASMGQGEFGQYF

j_call: TRBJ1-1
d_call: .
clone_size: .
v_call: TRBV29-1
cdr3_nt: TGCAGCTCTAGCCACACTGAAGCTTTCTTT
cdr3_aa: CSSSHTEAFF

j_call: TRBJ2-2
d_call: .
clone_size: .
v_call: TRBV5-1
cdr3_nt: TGCGCCAGCAGCTTGTTCAGGGGCCGGCAGCTGTTTTTT
cdr3_aa: CASSLFRGRQLFF

j_call: TRBJ1-2
d_call: TRBD1
clone_size: .
v_call: TRBV5-4
cdr3_nt: TGTGCCAGCATCCGACAGGGGAGTTATGGTGGCTACACTTTC
cdr3_aa: CASIRQGSYGGYTF

j_call: TRBJ2-5
d_call: .
clone_size: .
v_call: TRBV5-1
cdr3_nt: TGCGCCAGCAGCTTGCGGAGCCAAGAGACCCAGTACTTC
cdr3_aa: CASSLRSQETQYF

j_call: TRBJ2-3
d_call: .
clone_size: .
v_call: TRBV7-8
cdr3_nt: TGTGCCAGCAGCAGCAGGAACGGGGGAATGAGCACAGATACGCAGTATTTT
cdr3_aa: CASSSRNGGMSTDTQYF

j_call: TRBJ2-4
d_call: .
clone_size: many
v_call: TRBV20-1
cdr3_nt: TGCAGTGCTAGTCCCCTTGGGGGACTAGCCAAAAACATTCAGTACTTC
cdr3_aa: CSASPLGGLAKNIQYF

j_call: TRBJ2-2
d_call: .
clone_size: .
v_call: TRBV6-5
cdr3_nt: TGTGCCAGCAGGGCGGACACCGGGGAGCTGTTTTTT
cdr3_aa: CASRADTGELFF

j_call: TRBJ1-2
d_call: .
clone_size: .
v_call: TRBV12-3/TRBV12-4
cdr3_nt: TGTGCCAGCAGTTCGGGCTATGGCTACACCTTC
cdr3_aa: CASSSGYGYTF

j_call: TRBJ2-2
d_call: .
clone_size: .
v_call: TRBV6-6
cdr3_nt: TGTGCCAGCAGTTACTCAAGGACAGCTGACGGGGAGCTGTTTTTT
cdr3_aa: CASSYSRTADGELFF

j_call: TRBJ2-3
d_call: TRBD2
clone_size: .
v_call: TRBV5-6
cdr3_nt: TGTGCCAGCAGCAAGAAACTAGCGGGGGGTACCACAGATACGCAGTATTTT
cdr3_aa: CASSKKLAGGTTDTQYF